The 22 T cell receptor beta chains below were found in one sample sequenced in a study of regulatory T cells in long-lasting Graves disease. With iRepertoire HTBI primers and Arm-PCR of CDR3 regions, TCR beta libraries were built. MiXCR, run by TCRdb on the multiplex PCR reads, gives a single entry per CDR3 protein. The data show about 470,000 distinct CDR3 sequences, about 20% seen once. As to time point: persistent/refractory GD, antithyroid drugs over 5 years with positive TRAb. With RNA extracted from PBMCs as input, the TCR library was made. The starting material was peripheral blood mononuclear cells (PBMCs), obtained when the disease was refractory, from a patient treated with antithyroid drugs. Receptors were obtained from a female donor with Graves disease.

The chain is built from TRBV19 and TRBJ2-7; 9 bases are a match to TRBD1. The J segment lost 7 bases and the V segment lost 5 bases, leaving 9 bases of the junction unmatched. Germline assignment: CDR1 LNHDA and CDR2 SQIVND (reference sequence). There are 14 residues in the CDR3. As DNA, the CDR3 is TGTGCCAGTAGTTGGGACAGGGCAACGGGAGAGCAGTACTTC. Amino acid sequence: CASSWDRATGEQYF.

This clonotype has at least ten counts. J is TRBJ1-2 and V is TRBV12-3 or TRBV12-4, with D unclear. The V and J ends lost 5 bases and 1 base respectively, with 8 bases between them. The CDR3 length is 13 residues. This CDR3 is CASSEDINYGYTF. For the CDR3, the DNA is TGTGCCAGCAGTGAAGATATTAACTATGGCTACACCTTC.

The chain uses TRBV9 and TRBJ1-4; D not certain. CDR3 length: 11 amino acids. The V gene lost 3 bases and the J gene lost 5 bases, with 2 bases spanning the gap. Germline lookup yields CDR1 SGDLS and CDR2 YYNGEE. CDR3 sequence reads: CASSDNEKLFF. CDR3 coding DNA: TGTGCCAGCAGCGACAATGAAAAACTGTTTTTT.

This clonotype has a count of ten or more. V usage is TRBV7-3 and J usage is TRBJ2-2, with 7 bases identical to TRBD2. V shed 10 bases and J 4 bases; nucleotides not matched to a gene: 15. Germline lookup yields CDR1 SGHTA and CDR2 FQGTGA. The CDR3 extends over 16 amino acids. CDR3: CAIQDLAGDTTGELFF. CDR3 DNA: TGTGCCATACAAGATTTAGCGGGCGATACCACCGGGGAGCTGTTTTTT. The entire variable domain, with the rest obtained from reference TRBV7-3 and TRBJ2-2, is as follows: GAGVSQTPSNKVTEKGKYVELRCDPISGHTALYWYRQSLGQGPEFLIYFQGTGAADDSGLPNDRFFAVRPEGSVSTLKIQRTERGDSAVYLCAIQDLAGDTTGELFFGEGSRLTVL.

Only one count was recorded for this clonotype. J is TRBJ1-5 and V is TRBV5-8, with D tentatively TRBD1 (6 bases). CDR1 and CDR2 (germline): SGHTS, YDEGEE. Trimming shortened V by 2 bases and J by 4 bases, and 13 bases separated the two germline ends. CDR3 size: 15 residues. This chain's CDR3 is CASSLRSGVNQPQHF. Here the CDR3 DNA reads TGTGCCAGCAGCTTACGATCAGGGGTAAATCAGCCCCAGCATTTT. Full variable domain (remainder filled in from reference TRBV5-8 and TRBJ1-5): EAGVTQSPTHLIKTRGQQATLRCSPISGHTSVYWYQQALGLGLQFLLWYDEGEERNRGNFPPRFSGRQFPNYSSELNVNALELEDSALYLCASSLRSGVNQPQHFGDGTRLSIL.

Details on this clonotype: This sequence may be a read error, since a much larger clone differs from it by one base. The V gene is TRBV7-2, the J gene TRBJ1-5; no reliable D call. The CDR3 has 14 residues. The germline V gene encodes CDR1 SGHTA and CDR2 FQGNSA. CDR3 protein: CAGSLIEWNQPQHF. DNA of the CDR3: TGTGCCGGCAGCTTAATCGAGTGGAATCAGCCCCAGCATTTT.

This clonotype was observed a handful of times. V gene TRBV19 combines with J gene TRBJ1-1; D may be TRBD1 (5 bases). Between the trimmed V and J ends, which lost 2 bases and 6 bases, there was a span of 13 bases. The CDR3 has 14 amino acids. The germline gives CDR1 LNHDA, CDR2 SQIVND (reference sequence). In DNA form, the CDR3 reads TGTGCCAGTAGTATATCGGCAGGGAGCGCTGAAGCTTTCTTT. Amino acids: CASSISAGSAEAFF. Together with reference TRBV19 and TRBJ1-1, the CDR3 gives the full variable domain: DGGITQSPKYLFRKEGQNVTLSCEQNLNHDAMYWYRQDPGQGLRLIYYSQIVNDFQKGDIAEGYSVSREKKESFPLTVTSAQKNPTAFYLCASSISAGSAEAFFGQGTRLTVV.

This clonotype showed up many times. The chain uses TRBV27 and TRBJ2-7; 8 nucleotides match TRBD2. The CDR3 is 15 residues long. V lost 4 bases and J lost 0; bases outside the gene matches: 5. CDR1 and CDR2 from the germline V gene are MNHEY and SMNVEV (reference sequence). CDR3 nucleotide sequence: TGTGCCAGCAGTTACACTAGCGGAAGCTCCTACGAGCAGTACTTC. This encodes CASSYTSGSSYEQYF.

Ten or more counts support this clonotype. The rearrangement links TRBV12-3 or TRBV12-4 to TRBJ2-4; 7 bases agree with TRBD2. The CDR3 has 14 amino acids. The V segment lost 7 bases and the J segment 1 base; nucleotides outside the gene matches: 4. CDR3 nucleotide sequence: TGTGCCAGCAACCCCGGGGGGGCCAAAAACATTCAGTACTTC. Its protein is CASNPGGAKNIQYF.

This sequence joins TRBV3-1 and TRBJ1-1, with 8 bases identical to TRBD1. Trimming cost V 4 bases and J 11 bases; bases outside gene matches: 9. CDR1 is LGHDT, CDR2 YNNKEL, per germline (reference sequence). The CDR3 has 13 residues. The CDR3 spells CASSPGTGPDAFF. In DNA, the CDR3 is TGTGCCAGCAGCCCGGGGACAGGCCCCGACGCTTTCTTT.

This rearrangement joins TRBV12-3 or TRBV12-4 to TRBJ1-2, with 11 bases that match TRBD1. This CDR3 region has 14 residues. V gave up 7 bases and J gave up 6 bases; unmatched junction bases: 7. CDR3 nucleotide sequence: TGTGCCAGCAACCTGGGACAGGGGGGAAATGGCTACACCTTC. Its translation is CASNLGQGGNGYTF.

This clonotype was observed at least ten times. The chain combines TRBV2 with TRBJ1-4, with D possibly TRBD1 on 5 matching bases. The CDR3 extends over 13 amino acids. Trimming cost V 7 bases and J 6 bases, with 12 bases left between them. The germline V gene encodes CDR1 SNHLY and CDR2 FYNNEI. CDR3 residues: CASKRDGDEKLFF. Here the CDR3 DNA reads TGTGCCAGCAAGAGGGACGGTGATGAAAAACTGTTTTTT.

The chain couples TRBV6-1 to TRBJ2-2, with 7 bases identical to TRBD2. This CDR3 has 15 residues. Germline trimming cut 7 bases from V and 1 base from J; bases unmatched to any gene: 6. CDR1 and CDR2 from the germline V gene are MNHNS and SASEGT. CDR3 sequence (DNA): TGTGCCAGCACTCCCCTAGCGGTGAACACCGGGGAGCTGTTTTTT. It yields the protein CASTPLAVNTGELFF.

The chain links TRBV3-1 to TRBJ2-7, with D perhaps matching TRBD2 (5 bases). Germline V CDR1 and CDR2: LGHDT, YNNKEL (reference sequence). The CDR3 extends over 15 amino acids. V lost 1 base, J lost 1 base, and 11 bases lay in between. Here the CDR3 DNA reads TGTGCCAGCAGCCAAGTTACGGACTCTTCCTACGAGCAGTACTTC. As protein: CASSQVTDSSYEQYF.

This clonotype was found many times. The CDR3 protein is CASSFGSGNPYEQYF. The CDR3, as DNA: TGTGCCAGCAGTTTTGGTTCAGGGAATCCCTACGAGCAGTACTTC. V gene TRBV28 combines with J gene TRBJ2-7, with D perhaps TRBD1 (5 bases). The CDR3 loop spans 15 amino acids. Trimming removed 3 bases at V and 2 bases at J, with 14 bases between. Germline assignment: CDR1 MDHEN and CDR2 SYDVKM.

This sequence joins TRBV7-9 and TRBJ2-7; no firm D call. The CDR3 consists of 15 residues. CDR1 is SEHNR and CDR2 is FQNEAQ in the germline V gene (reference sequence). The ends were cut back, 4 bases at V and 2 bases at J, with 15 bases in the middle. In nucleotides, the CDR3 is TGTGCCAGCAGCTCCCCGGCGCAGTGGACCTACGAGCAGTACTTC. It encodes CASSSPAQWTYEQYF.

CDR3 DNA sequence: TGTGCCAGCAGCTTTTTGGGGGGACACCTCGCAACTAATGAAAAACTGTTTTTT. Its translation is CASSFLGGHLATNEKLFF. This chain links TRBV7-9 with TRBJ1-4; TRBD1 is a possible D gene (6 bases). The CDR3 runs to 18 residues. The germline V gene has CDR1 SEHNR and CDR2 FQNEAQ (reference sequence). V gave up 3 bases and J gave up 0 bases, with 17 bases separating them.

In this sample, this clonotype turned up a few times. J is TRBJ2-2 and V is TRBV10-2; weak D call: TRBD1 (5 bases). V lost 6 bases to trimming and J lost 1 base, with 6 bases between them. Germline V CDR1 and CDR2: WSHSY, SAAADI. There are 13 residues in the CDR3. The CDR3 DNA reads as TGCGCCAGCAGGCAGGGGAACACCGGGGAGCTGTTTTTT. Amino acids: CASRQGNTGELFF.

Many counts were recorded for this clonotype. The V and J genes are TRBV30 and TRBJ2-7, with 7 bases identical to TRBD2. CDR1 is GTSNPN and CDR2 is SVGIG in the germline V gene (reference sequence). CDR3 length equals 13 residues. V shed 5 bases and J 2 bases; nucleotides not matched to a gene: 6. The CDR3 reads CAWESGEPYEQYF. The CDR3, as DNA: TGTGCCTGGGAAAGCGGGGAGCCCTACGAGCAGTACTTC.

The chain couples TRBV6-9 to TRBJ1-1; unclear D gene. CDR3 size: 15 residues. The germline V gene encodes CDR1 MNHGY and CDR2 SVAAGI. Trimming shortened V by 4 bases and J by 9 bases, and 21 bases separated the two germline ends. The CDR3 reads CASSWGRTDSVQAFF. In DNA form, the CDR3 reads TGTGCCAGCAGTTGGGGAAGGACGGATTCGGTGCAAGCTTTCTTT.

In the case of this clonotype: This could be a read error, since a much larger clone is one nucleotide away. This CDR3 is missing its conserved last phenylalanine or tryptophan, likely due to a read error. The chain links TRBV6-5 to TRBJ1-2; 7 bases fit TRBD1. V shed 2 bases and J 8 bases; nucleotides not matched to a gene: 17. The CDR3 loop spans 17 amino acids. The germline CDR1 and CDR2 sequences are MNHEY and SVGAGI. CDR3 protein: CASSYLGGRNYSPGYTL. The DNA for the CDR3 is TGTGCCAGCAGTTACCTAGGGGGCAGAAATTATTCTCCGGGCTACACCTTA.

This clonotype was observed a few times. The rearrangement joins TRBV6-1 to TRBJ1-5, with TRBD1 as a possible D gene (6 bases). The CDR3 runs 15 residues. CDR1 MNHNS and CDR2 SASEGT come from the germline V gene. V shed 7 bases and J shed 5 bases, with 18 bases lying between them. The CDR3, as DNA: TGTGCCAGCAAGGAGGACAGAGGAGAAGATCAGCCCCAGCATTTT. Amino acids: CASKEDRGEDQPQHF.